This record covers a single T cell receptor (beta chain). In its sample, this clonotype was seen a few times. The clone's antigen remains unknown. Qualities for individual bases were not recorded, and no much larger clone is one base off. This entry comes from a study of T-cell memory formation after mild COVID-19 listed by TCRdb under 2021. Background for the entire study: TCR sequence clusters from the two donors were largely donor specific. Longitudinal TCRalpha and TCRbeta repertoire sequencing tracked T-cell clones expanding and contracting after mild COVID-19 in a couple of donors. Two young, previously healthy adult volunteers made up the cohort, one male and one female.

TCRdb shows the sequencer as Illumina NovaSeq 6000. TCRalpha and TCRbeta cDNA libraries were built by 5'RACE with constant-segment primers, adding sample barcodes and unique molecular identifiers. Trizol reagent was used to extract RNA from every sample. Libraries were amplified in two PCR steps, with a second sample barcode and Illumina TruSeq adapters added in the second step. Sequencing of libraries was performed on an Illumina NovaSeq with 2 x 150 bp paired-end reads. Per the source publication's procedure: Demultiplexing of reads and collapsing into UMI-guided consensus sequences were performed with migec v1.2.7. With mixcr v2.1.11, UMI consensuses were aligned to TRA and TRB V and J templates and assembled into clonotypes. A clonotype was counted as expanded or contracted only if both edgeR and NoisET called the change significant, with noise models trained on biological replicates. edgeR calls used a false discovery rate-adjusted p below 0.01 and a log2 fold-change threshold of 1. As an exploratory analysis of dynamics, max-normalized trajectories of the 1000 most abundant clonotypes were examined by PCA with hierarchical clustering. Separately sequenced CD4+ and CD8+ repertoires were used to assign a CD4 or CD8 phenotype to each responding clone. TCRdb reprocessing: public reads trimmed at Q25 with fastp, clones called with MiXCR, in-frame beta chains kept. Merged by CDR3 protein, the rows form single entries marked with the most common genes and DNA. TCRdb, not the original authors, processed these V and J calls. This sample comprises roughly 150,000 distinct CDR3 sequences, around 15% of them detected only once. The ten most abundant clones make up 12% to 15% of the sample.

Ends trimmed: V by 1 base, J by 9 bases; bases unmatched to a gene: 10. CDR1 and CDR2 (SGHTA, FQGNSA) derive from the germline V gene. The CDR3 spans 15 residues, from the cysteine through the phenylalanine. Only the CDR3 DNA stays, 45 bases, in frame from base 1. Ficoll-Paque density gradient centrifugation was the method used to isolate PBMCs. Study-wide findings and limitations: Contracting CD4+ clones turned up mainly in the CM and EM memory subsets, whereas EMRA was where CD8+ clones were enriched. The second-wave clones that peaked on day 37 were not confirmed to be SARS-CoV-2 specific. Some responding clones were detected in pre-infection memory, suggesting pre-existing cross-reactive memory T cells joined the SARS-CoV-2 response. Only a couple of mild cases were covered by the study, and larger cohorts that include severe cases with pre-infection samples were considered necessary. Clones contracting from day 15 to 85 had balanced CD4/CD8 phenotypes, while a second wave expanding from day 15 to 37 was biased towards CD4+.

The V and J genes are TRBV7-2 and TRBJ1-1; a stretch of 8 junction bases matches TRBD1. The sample consisted of PBMCs or a T cell subset sorted from them (not recorded which). The receptor was derived from an adult woman who had mild COVID-19 (a few samples of this study predate the infection). The sample titles of this study are shuffled in the database, so cell type and time point are left out; the donor was told from shared clones. The nucleotide sequence is given as TGTGCCAGCAGCTTAGGTCCCGGGACAGGTCTCAAAGCTTTCTTT. Translation gives CASSLGPGTGLKAFF.